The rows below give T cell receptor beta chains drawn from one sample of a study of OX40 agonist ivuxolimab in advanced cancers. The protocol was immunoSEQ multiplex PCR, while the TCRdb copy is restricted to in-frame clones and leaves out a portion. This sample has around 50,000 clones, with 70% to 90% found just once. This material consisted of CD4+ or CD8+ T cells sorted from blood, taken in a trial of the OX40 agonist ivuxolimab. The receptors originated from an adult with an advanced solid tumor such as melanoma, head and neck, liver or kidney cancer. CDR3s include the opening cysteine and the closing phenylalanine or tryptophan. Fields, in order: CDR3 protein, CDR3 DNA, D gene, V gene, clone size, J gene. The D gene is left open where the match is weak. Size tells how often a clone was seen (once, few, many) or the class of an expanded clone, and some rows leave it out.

CASTEEAGGPVEQFF,TGTGCCAGCACCGAGGAAGCGGGAGGGCCCGTTGAGCAGTTCTTC,TRBD2,TRBV2,.,TRBJ2-1
CASSPKGGRGYTDTQYF,TGTGCCAGCAGTCCCAAAGGGGGCAGGGGGTACACAGATACGCAGTATTTT,TRBD1,TRBV27,.,TRBJ2-3
CASSPSYRDQGYSEQFF,TGCGCCAGCAGCCCAAGTTACAGGGACCAGGGGTATAGTGAGCAGTTCTTC,.,TRBV5-1,.,TRBJ2-1
CASSLAAGVSYEQYF,TGTGCCAGCAGCTTGGCGGCAGGGGTGTCCTACGAGCAGTACTTC,.,TRBV5-5,.,TRBJ2-7
CASSPWGGHYEQYF,TGTGCCAGCAGCCCCTGGGGGGGGCACTACGAGCAGTACTTC,.,TRBV5-4,.,TRBJ2-7
CASSTLGTGGYEQYF,TGTGCCAGCAGCACCCTTGGGACAGGGGGCTACGAGCAGTACTTC,TRBD1,TRBV7-9,.,TRBJ2-7
CASGIRLANNEQFF,TGTGCCAGCGGGATCAGGCTGGCGAACAATGAGCAGTTCTTC,.,TRBV6-1,.,TRBJ2-1
CASSDDRGSRGANVLTF,TGTGCCAGCAGCGACGACAGGGGGTCGCGCGGGGCCAACGTCCTGACTTTC,TRBD1,TRBV11-2,.,TRBJ2-6
CAIREPRLGLYEQYF,TGTGCCATCAGGGAACCCCGACTAGGACTCTACGAGCAGTACTTC,.,TRBV10-3,.,TRBJ2-7
CASSLSLPGNYEQYF,TGCGCCAGCAGCTTGTCACTCCCGGGGAACTACGAGCAGTACTTC,.,TRBV5-1,once,TRBJ2-7